Listed below are T cell receptor beta chains from one sample, sequenced in a study of cytomegalovirus exposure and HLA in healthy donors. Repertoires were generated with immunoSEQ multiplex PCR, while TCRdb's copy carries only in-frame clones and drops some. Found here are about 77,000 clones, 78% of them singletons; the top ten hold approximately 3.7%. Sequencing used PBMCs. The receptors shown here come from a man aged 35-49 years in good health and CMV-seronegative. The CDR3 runs from the conserved cysteine through the conserved F or W. The order of the fields is D gene, V gene, J gene, clone size, CDR3 protein, CDR3 DNA. The D gene is left open where the match is weak. Not every row has a clone size; where given, it reads once, few, many or a size class.

TRBD1,TRBV2,TRBJ1-6,-,CASQRQGRDSPLHF,TGTGCCAGTCAACGACAGGGTCGCGATTCACCCCTCCACTTT
-,TRBV7-3,TRBJ2-5,-,CASSLNGGGQETQYF,TGTGCCAGCAGCTTAAATGGGGGCGGGCAAGAGACCCAGTACTTC
TRBD1,TRBV6-6,TRBJ2-7,many,CASSPTGEKTYEQYF,TGTGCCAGCAGCCCGACAGGGGAAAAGACCTACGAGCAGTACTTC
-,TRBV11-2,TRBJ1-1,once,CASSSQVNTEAFF,TGTGCCAGCAGCTCACAGGTAAACACTGAAGCTTTCTTT
-,TRBV21-1,TRBJ2-5,large,CASSTWTSVETQYF,TGTGCCAGCAGCACCTGGACTAGCGTGGAGACCCAGTACTTC
-,TRBV5-8,TRBJ2-5,-,CASSWIPVAEHPEETQYF,TGTGCCAGCAGCTGGATTCCGGTGGCCGAACACCCGGAGGAGACCCAGTACTTC
-,TRBV5-5,TRBJ2-7,few,CASSRDSEQYF,TGTGCCAGCAGCCGAGACAGCGAGCAGTACTTC
-,TRBV11-2,TRBJ2-6,few,CASSSGGGNLAMRANVLTF,TGTGCCAGCAGCTCCGGGGGAGGAAACCTTGCTATGAGAGCCAACGTCCTGACTTTC
TRBD2,TRBV7-9,TRBJ2-1,-,CASSRLRWTSGTFNEQFF,TGTGCCAGCAGTCGCTTGAGGTGGACTAGCGGGACCTTCAATGAGCAGTTCTTC
TRBD2,TRBV7-3,TRBJ2-1,-,CASSSRLAGGYYSYNEQFF,TGTGCCAGCAGCTCCCGCCTAGCGGGGGGATACTATTCCTACAATGAGCAGTTCTTC
TRBD2,TRBV9,TRBJ2-7,-,CASSGLAGAPYEQYF,TGTGCCAGCAGCGGACTAGCGGGGGCCCCCTACGAGCAGTACTTC
-,TRBV18,TRBJ1-5,few,CASSLLEGDRQPQHF,TGTGCCAGCTCACTCCTAGAAGGGGATCGACAGCCCCAGCATTTT
TRBD1,TRBV5-4,TRBJ2-7,-,CASSLGQGDEQYF,TGTGCCAGCAGCTTGGGTCAGGGGGACGAGCAGTACTTC
-,TRBV14,TRBJ1-6,once,CASSQGPGIFSPLHF,TGTGCCAGCAGCCAAGGGCCAGGGATTTTTTCACCCCTCCACTTT
-,TRBV9,TRBJ2-1,-,CASSGSSGSSYNEQFF,TGTGCCAGCAGCGGGAGTAGCGGTAGCTCCTACAATGAGCAGTTCTTC
TRBD1,TRBV7-2,TRBJ1-5,-,CASSLGGTGGQPQHF,TGTGCCAGCAGCTTAGGGGGGACAGGGGGCCAGCCCCAGCATTTT
-,TRBV7-2,TRBJ1-1,-,CASNQRGMNTEAFF,TGTGCCAGCAACCAGAGAGGGATGAACACTGAAGCTTTCTTT
TRBD2,TRBV6-6,TRBJ2-7,-,CASSYSSGGGRNEQYF,TGTGCCAGCAGTTACTCGAGCGGCGGGGGGCGAAACGAGCAGTACTTC
TRBD1,TRBV11-2,TRBJ1-5,-,CASSRQGNQPQHF,TGTGCCAGCAGCCGACAGGGGAATCAGCCCCAGCATTTT
TRBD1,TRBV7-8,TRBJ2-7,few,CASSLTGGIPYEQYF,TGTGCCAGCAGTTTGACAGGGGGTATCCCCTACGAGCAGTACTTC
-,TRBV5-1,TRBJ2-3,once,CASSLLRGTDTQYF,TGCGCCAGCAGCCTCTTGAGGGGCACAGATACGCAGTATTTT
-,TRBV19,TRBJ1-5,few,CASNDSPFGGNQPQHF,TGTGCCAGTAACGACTCCCCGTTTGGCGGCAATCAGCCCCAGCATTTT
-,TRBV27,TRBJ1-5,-,CASSLVAGQPQHF,TGTGCCAGCAGTTTGGTGGCAGGGCAGCCCCAGCATTTT
TRBD1,TRBV19,TRBJ1-2,-,CASSRDSSNYGYTF,TGTGCCAGTAGTCGGGACAGTTCTAACTATGGCTACACCTTC
TRBD1,TRBV5-1,TRBJ1-4,few,CASSLTGQGQNEKLFF,TGCGCCAGCAGCTTAACGGGACAGGGCCAGAATGAAAAACTGTTTTTT
-,TRBV25-1,TRBJ2-1,once,CATKSMDGTSYNEQLF,TGTGCCACCAAATCCATGGACGGGACTTCGTACAATGAGCAGCTCTTC
-,TRBV7-7,TRBJ2-3,-,CASSLAGTATSTDTQYF,TGTGCTAGCAGCTTAGCGGGGACAGCTACTAGCACAGATACGCAGTATTTT
-,TRBV18,TRBJ1-2,-,CASSPGGDYGYTF,TGTGCCAGCTCACCAGGGGGGGACTATGGCTACACCTTC
-,TRBV6-1,TRBJ2-1,-,CASRAGIGPYNEQFF,TGTGCCAGCAGGGCCGGGATCGGCCCCTACAATGAGCAGTTCTTC
-,TRBV5-1,TRBJ2-7,-,CASSLGGPYEQYF,TGCGCCAGCAGCTTGGGCGGGCCCTACGAGCAGTACTTC
TRBD2,TRBV7-6,TRBJ2-7,-,CASSGWSGGDRYEQYF,TGTGCCAGCTCCGGGTGGTCGGGAGGGGATCGCTACGAGCAGTACTTC
TRBD2,TRBV14,TRBJ2-5,few,CASSQDPGLAGGRETQYF,TGTGCCAGCAGCCAAGATCCGGGACTAGCGGGGGGCCGGGAGACCCAGTACTTC
TRBD1,TRBV7-9,TRBJ2-7,once,CASSLAWRQGAREQYF,TGTGCCAGCAGCTTAGCGTGGAGACAGGGGGCTAGGGAGCAGTACTTC
TRBD1,TRBV19,TRBJ2-3,-,CASSIDRGGSDTQYF,TGTGCCAGTAGTATTGACAGGGGGGGATCAGATACGCAGTATTTT
TRBD1,TRBV7-9,TRBJ1-1,-,CASSPDRADLKNTEAFF,TGTGCCAGCAGCCCGGACAGGGCCGACTTAAAGAACACTGAAGCTTTCTTT
-,TRBV7-3,TRBJ1-1,-,CASSLTGGYTEAFF,TGTGCCAGCAGCTTAACGGGGGGGTACACTGAAGCTTTCTTT
TRBD1,TRBV5-6,TRBJ1-5,-,CASSTGQGRGTDQPQHF,TGTGCCAGCAGCACCGGACAGGGGCGCGGAACCGATCAGCCCCAGCATTTT
TRBD2,TRBV4-2,TRBJ2-7,-,CASRGLLGRGGLHEQYF,TGTGCCAGCCGGGGTTTGTTGGGGCGGGGGGGCCTCCACGAGCAGTACTTC
-,TRBV7-9,TRBJ1-1,-,CASSFAGGGTEAFF,TGTGCCAGCAGCTTCGCGGGCGGCGGCACTGAAGCTTTCTTT
TRBD1,TRBV5-6,TRBJ1-5,-,CASSLGTGAGQPQHF,TGTGCCAGCAGCTTGGGGACAGGGGCTGGTCAGCCCCAGCATTTT
-,TRBV5-6,TRBJ2-7,once,CASTRERYLSYEQYF,TGTGCCAGCACTCGGGAGCGCTACCTCTCCTACGAGCAGTACTTC
TRBD2,TRBV18,TRBJ2-7,-,CASSPGLAGASDEQYF,TGTGCCAGCTCACCAGGCCTAGCGGGGGCATCTGACGAGCAGTACTTC
TRBD2,TRBV15,TRBJ2-1,-,CATSRDLSTSGGGDEQFF,TGTGCCACCAGCAGAGATCTATCGACTAGCGGGGGGGGAGATGAGCAGTTCTTC
-,TRBV6-1,TRBJ2-1,-,CASSEGRRQLYNEQFF,TGTGCCAGCAGTGAAGGAAGGAGACAGTTATACAATGAGCAGTTCTTC
-,TRBV7-9,TRBJ1-5,-,CASSSGQFLNQPQHF,TGTGCCAGCAGCTCCGGACAATTTTTGAATCAGCCCCAGCATTTT